These T cell receptor beta chains were read from a single sample in a study of control samples from healthy donors and cancer patients. Clones were sequenced by immunoSEQ multiplex PCR, and TCRdb holds only the in-frame ones, with some missing. The data contain 150,000 to 200,000 clones, 90% to 95% of them singletons. The sample was blood. The receptors shown here come from a man aged 25-45 years in good health. CDR3s include the opening cysteine and the closing phenylalanine or tryptophan. Fields, in order: V gene, clone size, J gene, CDR3 length, D gene, CDR3 protein, CDR3 DNA. The D gene is left open where the match is weak. Size tells how often a clone was seen (once, few, many) or the class of an expanded clone, and some rows leave it out.

TRBV24-1	.	TRBJ2-1	14	TRBD1	CATSDLHLQGVMVF	TGTGCCACCAGTGATTTGCATCTCCAGGGGGTCATGGTCTTC
TRBV27	.	TRBJ2-6	15	.	CASSREGFGANVLTF	TGTGCCAGCAGTAGAGAGGGCTTTGGGGCCAACGTCCTGACTTTC
TRBV4-3	.	TRBJ1-2	15	.	CASSHRAGGSYGYTF	TGCGCCAGCAGCCATCGGGCCGGTGGTAGCTATGGCTACACCTTC
TRBV6-5	once	TRBJ2-5	12	.	CASSRDQETQYF	TGTGCCAGCAGTAGGGACCAAGAGACCCAGTACTTC
TRBV7-6	.	TRBJ2-5	13	TRBD1	CASSMDRVQTQYF	TGTGCCAGCAGCATGGACAGGGTGCAGACCCAGTACTTC
TRBV19	.	TRBJ2-7	13	.	CASSPRQAYEQYF	TGTGCCAGTAGTCCAAGACAGGCTTACGAGCAGTACTTC
TRBV28	.	TRBJ1-6	15	TRBD1	CASSLIDRDYSPLHF	TGTGCCAGCAGTTTAATCGACAGGGATTATTCACCCCTCCACTTT
TRBV9	.	TRBJ2-5	14	.	CASSVRDAQETQYF	TGTGCCAGCAGCGTTCGGGACGCTCAAGAGACCCAGTACTTC
TRBV18	.	TRBJ2-7	12	.	CASTPQGYEQYF	TGTGCCAGCACACCCCAGGGGTACGAGCAGTACTTC
TRBV9	.	TRBJ2-5	14	.	CASSPGRGQETQYF	TGTGCCAGCAGCCCGGGGCGCGGACAAGAGACCCAGTACTTC
TRBV29-1	.	TRBJ2-3	13	.	CSVEPQVTDTQYF	TGCAGCGTTGAGCCCCAGGTAACAGATACGCAGTATTTT
TRBV25-1	.	TRBJ2-3	15	.	CASSEWTESTDTQYF	TGTGCCAGCAGTGAGTGGACAGAAAGCACAGATACGCAGTATTTT
TRBV4-1	.	TRBJ2-7	15	TRBD1	CASSQGPGQVYEQYF	TGCGCCAGCAGCCAAGGCCCGGGACAGGTCTACGAGCAGTACTTC
TRBV5-1	.	TRBJ1-6	15	TRBD1	CASTDLQGANSPLHF	TGCGCCAGCACCGACCTACAGGGGGCTAATTCACCCCTCCACTTT
TRBV9	.	TRBJ2-7	18	.	CASSVGLAGQSATYEQYF	TGTGCCAGCAGCGTAGGTCTCGCCGGACAGAGTGCTACCTACGAGCAGTACTTC
TRBV7-9	.	TRBJ2-7	13	.	CASSPGQIDEQYF	TGTGCCAGCAGCCCTGGACAGATCGACGAGCAGTACTTC
TRBV15	.	TRBJ1-5	12	.	CATSRANQPQHF	TGTGCCACCAGCAGAGCCAATCAGCCCCAGCATTTT
TRBV3-1/TRBV3-2	.	TRBJ2-7	15	TRBD2	CASSPLLAGLYEQYF	TGTGCCAGCAGCCCCCTCCTAGCGGGACTCTACGAGCAGTACTTC
TRBV6-6	.	TRBJ1-2	16	.	CASSYSSSGNNYGYTF	TGTGCCAGCAGTTACTCGAGTAGCGGGAATAACTATGGCTACACCTTC
TRBV19	once	TRBJ2-5	16	TRBD1	CASSILLGQGGETQYF	TGTGCCAGTAGTATCCTCCTGGGACAGGGGGGGGAGACCCAGTACTTC
TRBV12-3/TRBV12-4	few	TRBJ1-3	13	.	CASSPRAGNTIYF	TGTGCCTCCTCCCCCCGGGCGGGGAACACCATATATTTT
TRBV2	.	TRBJ2-3	15	TRBD1	CASSTGGSSTDTQYF	TGTGCCAGCAGTACAGGGGGCTCTAGCACAGATACGCAGTATTTT
TRBV19	.	TRBJ2-7	13	.	CASSIETAYEQYF	TGTGCCAGTAGTATTGAGACAGCCTACGAGCAGTACTTC
TRBV6-5	.	TRBJ2-1	12	.	CASSVLGFEQFF	TGTGCCAGCAGCGTCCTAGGGTTTGAGCAGTTCTTC
TRBV5-4	.	TRBJ1-2	12	TRBD1	CASSWGQGGYTF	TGTGCCAGCAGCTGGGGACAGGGTGGCTACACCTTC
TRBV24-1	.	TRBJ1-2	11	.	CATSDRYGYTF	TGTGCCACCAGTGACAGGTATGGCTACACCTTC
TRBV5-1	.	TRBJ1-5	15	.	CASSFAGQRDQPQHF	TGCGCCAGCAGCTTTGCAGGGCAGCGGGATCAGCCCCAGCATTTT
TRBV6-6	.	TRBJ2-5	17	TRBD2	CASSLPRLAGWQETQYF	TGTGCCAGCAGTCTCCCTCGACTAGCGGGGTGGCAAGAGACCCAGTACTTC
TRBV5-1	.	TRBJ2-2	16	TRBD2	CASRTSGGTNTGELFF	TGCGCCAGCAGAACTAGCGGGGGAACGAACACCGGGGAGCTGTTTTTT
TRBV11-2	.	TRBJ2-7	13	.	CASSIGTSYEQYF	TGTGCCAGCAGCATAGGGACTTCCTACGAGCAGTACTTC
TRBV7-2	.	TRBJ1-5	13	.	CASSLEGVQPQHF	TGTGCCAGCAGCTTAGAGGGGGTTCAGCCCCAGCATTTT
TRBV7-9	.	TRBJ2-1	19	.	CASSVKKGSRDWTNNEQFF	TGTGCCAGCAGCGTGAAAAAGGGTTCGAGGGACTGGACAAACAATGAGCAGTTCTTC